This T cell receptor (beta chain) is drawn from a study of blood T cell repertoires in COVID-19. About the research overall: PBMCs, B-cell-depleted T cells, or T cells provided the cDNA or gDNA that made up the material.

CDR1 and CDR2 (germline): MDHEN, SYDVKM. V gave up 3 bases and J gave up 11 bases, with 14 bases separating them. This CDR3 has 13 residues. As originally analysed: Reference gene primers were amplified, and this amplification served to estimate nucleated cell counts. Clones were sequenced by immunoSEQ multiplex PCR, and TCRdb holds only the in-frame ones, with some missing. D and trimming were read from the DNA, whereas the V and J calls and clone size are those reported in that table. The sample has approximately 150,000 clones; roughly nine tenths are singletons. Sequencing was done on a sample of peripheral blood. The chain is built from TRBV28 and TRBJ1-5; no clear D. The TCR was taken from a woman in her 70s with acute or convalescent COVID-19. The chain's CDR3 is CASSFYEDSAQHF. DNA for the CDR3: TGTGCCAGCAGTTTCTACGAGGATTCGGCCCAGCATTTT.